The present entry profiles one T cell receptor (beta chain) with its context. Its antigen is not identified. CDR1 and CDR2 (germline): SEHNR, FQNEAQ (reference sequence). The V segment lost 4 bases and the J segment 4 bases; nucleotides outside the gene matches: 8. The CDR3 runs 17 residues. This sample was taken from a study of breast tumors, draining lymph nodes, adjacent tissues. Whole-study results and caveats: Most tumor T cells seemingly derive from lymph node, then expand in tumor. Luminal-like breast cancer showed significantly greater tumor-nontumor repertoire similarity than basal-like breast cancer did.

TCRdb independently ran MiXCR on the multiplex PCR reads; one entry per CDR3 protein. This table has about 15,000 distinct CDR3 sequences, roughly 55% appearing once. The chain joins TRBV7-9 to TRBJ2-7; 15 bases are shared with TRBD2. This receptor was identified in a female donor with breast cancer. Some clones in this sample may be carry-over from other donors' samples. The specimen sequenced was tumor-adjacent breast tissue. The CDR3 coding sequence is TGTGCCAGCAGCTCCTGGACTAGCGGGAGGGCGGGATACGAGCAGTACTTC. This codes for CASSSWTSGRAGYEQYF.